Listed below are T cell receptor beta chains from one sample, sequenced in a study of cytomegalovirus exposure and HLA in healthy donors. TCRdb's table, derived via immunoSEQ multiplex PCR, lists solely in-frame clones and lacks some. The sample carries around 140,000 clones, 70% to 85% recorded once. The material sequenced was PBMCs. These receptors were taken from a male donor in good health and CMV-seronegative. The CDR3 runs from the conserved cysteine through the conserved F or W. Each record gives: clone size, V gene, D gene, J gene, CDR3 DNA, CDR3 protein. The D gene is left open where the match is weak. Not every row has a clone size; where given, it reads once, few, many or a size class.

size: NA
V: TRBV6-5
D: NA
J: TRBJ1-2
DNA: TGTGCCAGCAGTTACTCCTCTGGGCCGGGGTATGGCTACACCTTC
CDR3: CASSYSSGPGYGYTF

size: NA
V: TRBV28
D: TRBD1
J: TRBJ2-3
DNA: TGTGCCAGCAGTTTGTTCAGGGGGACAGATACGCAGTATTTT
CDR3: CASSLFRGTDTQYF

size: once
V: TRBV18
D: TRBD1
J: TRBJ2-7
DNA: TGTGCCAGCTCACCACCGGGGACAGGGTTGGACGAGCAGTACTTC
CDR3: CASSPPGTGLDEQYF

size: few
V: TRBV6-6
D: TRBD2
J: TRBJ2-7
DNA: TGTGCCAGCAGCGCCGGGACTAGCGCCTACGAGCAGTACTTC
CDR3: CASSAGTSAYEQYF

size: NA
V: TRBV11-2
D: NA
J: TRBJ2-3
DNA: TGTGCCAGCAGCTTAGGCGGTAGCCCGGCAGATACGCAGTATTTT
CDR3: CASSLGGSPADTQYF

size: NA
V: TRBV11-2
D: NA
J: TRBJ2-1
DNA: TGTGCCAGCAGCTTTGACAGAAACAATGAGCAGTTCTTC
CDR3: CASSFDRNNEQFF

size: once
V: TRBV27
D: NA
J: TRBJ2-7
DNA: TGTGCCAGCAGTTTGGACAGACTTCGCTACGAGCAGTACTTC
CDR3: CASSLDRLRYEQYF

size: few
V: TRBV6-5
D: NA
J: TRBJ1-1
DNA: TGTGCCAGCAGTTACGGGGGGTCCCTCGCTTTCTTT
CDR3: CASSYGGSLAFF

size: NA
V: TRBV6-6
D: NA
J: TRBJ2-7
DNA: TGTGCCAGCAGCCCCGCGTCCTACGAGCAGTACTTC
CDR3: CASSPASYEQYF

size: NA
V: TRBV27
D: TRBD1
J: TRBJ1-4
DNA: TGTGCCAGCAGCTCCACCTGGAGGGGACAGGCTATTCTTGCAACTAATGAAAAACTGTTTTTT
CDR3: CASSSTWRGQAILATNEKLFF

size: once
V: TRBV7-8
D: TRBD2
J: TRBJ2-7
DNA: TGTGCCAGCAGCCTACTTCAAGCGGGAGTTTCCTACGAGCAGTACTTC
CDR3: CASSLLQAGVSYEQYF

size: NA
V: TRBV5-4
D: NA
J: TRBJ2-7
DNA: TGTGCCAGCAGCTTGGGGGGGGAAGGAGGACTCGAGCAGTACTTC
CDR3: CASSLGGEGGLEQYF

size: NA
V: TRBV6-4
D: TRBD2
J: TRBJ2-7
DNA: TGTGCCAGCAGTGATACTAGCGGGATCCACGAGCAGTACTTC
CDR3: CASSDTSGIHEQYF

size: NA
V: TRBV27
D: NA
J: TRBJ2-7
DNA: TGTGCCAGCAGTTTGGCCGCATCCTCCTACGAGCAGTACTTC
CDR3: CASSLAASSYEQYF

size: NA
V: TRBV5-1
D: TRBD2
J: TRBJ2-2
DNA: TGCGCCAGCAGCCTAGCGGGTACCGGGGAGCTGTTTTTT
CDR3: CASSLAGTGELFF

size: NA
V: TRBV9
D: NA
J: TRBJ2-1
DNA: TGTGCCAGCAGCGTGCTCGGGAGCTCCTACAATGAGCAGTTCTTC
CDR3: CASSVLGSSYNEQFF

size: NA
V: TRBV6-4
D: NA
J: TRBJ1-2
DNA: TGTGCCAGCAGTGACATCGGTGGCTACACCTTC
CDR3: CASSDIGGYTF

size: NA
V: TRBV7-2
D: TRBD2
J: TRBJ2-7
DNA: TGTGCCAGCAGCTGGGGGCTAGCGGGATCCAAAGAGCAGTACTTC
CDR3: CASSWGLAGSKEQYF

size: NA
V: TRBV7-9
D: TRBD1
J: TRBJ2-2
DNA: TGTGCCAGCAGCTTTGGACAGGGCTCCGGGGAGCTGTTTTTT
CDR3: CASSFGQGSGELFF

size: NA
V: TRBV21-1
D: NA
J: TRBJ2-7
DNA: TGTGCCGGACCGGGACTTGTTGCATCGGAGCAGTACTTC
CDR3: CAGPGLVASEQYF

size: NA
V: TRBV19
D: TRBD1
J: TRBJ1-2
DNA: TGTGCCAGTAGTTGGACAGGGGGCGACGGTGGCTACACCTTC
CDR3: CASSWTGGDGGYTF

size: NA
V: TRBV29-1
D: TRBD1
J: TRBJ2-1
DNA: TGCAGCGGAACCGGGACAGGCTACAATGAGCAGTTCTTC
CDR3: CSGTGTGYNEQFF

size: NA
V: TRBV6-6
D: NA
J: TRBJ2-5
DNA: TGTGCCAGCAAACAGGTATTCCAAGAGACCCAGTACTTC
CDR3: CASKQVFQETQYF

size: once
V: TRBV29-1
D: TRBD1
J: TRBJ1-1
DNA: TGCAGCGTTGAACTGACAGGGCCTGAAGCTTTCTTT
CDR3: CSVELTGPEAFF

size: NA
V: TRBV4-3
D: NA
J: TRBJ2-7
DNA: TGCGCCAGCAGCCAAGGCATGGGAGAAGCCTACGAGCAGTACTTC
CDR3: CASSQGMGEAYEQYF

size: NA
V: TRBV6-5
D: NA
J: TRBJ2-7
DNA: TGTGCCAGCACACACGACGAGGGATACGAGCAGTACTTC
CDR3: CASTHDEGYEQYF

size: NA
V: TRBV11-2
D: TRBD2
J: TRBJ2-5
DNA: TGTGCCAGCAGTGGCGTAGCGGGAGCGTCAGAGACCCAGTACTTC
CDR3: CASSGVAGASETQYF

size: NA
V: TRBV29-1
D: TRBD2
J: TRBJ2-7
DNA: TGCAGCGTTGATTGGGTAGCGGGAGGTAAGGAGCAGTACTTC
CDR3: CSVDWVAGGKEQYF

size: NA
V: TRBV5-5
D: TRBD1
J: TRBJ1-4
DNA: TGTGCCAGCAGCTTTGGACAGGGACATGAAAAACTGTTTTTT
CDR3: CASSFGQGHEKLFF